The present TCR beta chain was sequenced within a study of molecular identifiers for immune sequencing clone quantification. Study results and limitations: Barcodes shared by identical TCR molecules could lead to underestimated sizes of highly expanded clones.

This clonotype was seen many times. The antigen is not known. CDR3 size: 18 residues. Per the germline V gene, CDR1 is SGHDN and CDR2 is FVKESK. Trimming at V came to 1 base and at J to 0 bases, leaving 8 bases not matched to a gene. Previously reported methods and listed TCR primers produced the bulk TCR libraries. TCRdb analysed the PCR reads with MiXCR anew, one entry per CDR3 protein. Among some 680,000 distinct CDR3 sequences listed, about 25% were seen once. The V gene is TRBV14, the J gene TRBJ2-3, with 9 bases aligning to TRBD2. The sequence came from a human donor in good health. Some libraries in this study had Jurkat cell RNA spiked in. The sample comprised naive CD8+ T cells from blood, with Jurkat cell RNA spiked in. The subset was: FACS-sorted CD8+CD4-CCR7+CD45RA+ naive T cells. The CDR3 sequence: CASSQGPGLAISTDTQYF. The CDR3, as DNA: TGTGCCAGCAGCCAAGGACCGGGACTAGCAATTAGCACAGATACGCAGTATTTT.